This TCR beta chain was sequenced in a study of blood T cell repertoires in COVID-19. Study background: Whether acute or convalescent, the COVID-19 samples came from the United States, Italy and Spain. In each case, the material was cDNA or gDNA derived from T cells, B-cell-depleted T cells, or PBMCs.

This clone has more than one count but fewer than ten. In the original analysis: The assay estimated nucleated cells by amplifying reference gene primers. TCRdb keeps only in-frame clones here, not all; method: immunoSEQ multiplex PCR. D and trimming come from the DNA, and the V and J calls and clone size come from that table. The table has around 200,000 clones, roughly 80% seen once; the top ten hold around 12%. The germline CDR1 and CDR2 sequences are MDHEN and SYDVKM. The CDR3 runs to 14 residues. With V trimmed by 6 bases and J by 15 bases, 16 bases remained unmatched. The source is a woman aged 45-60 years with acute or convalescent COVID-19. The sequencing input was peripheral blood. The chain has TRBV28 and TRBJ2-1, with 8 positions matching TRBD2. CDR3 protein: CASRSSGRSYLLFF. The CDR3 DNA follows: TGTGCCAGCAGATCCAGCGGGAGATCCTATTTGCTGTTCTTC.